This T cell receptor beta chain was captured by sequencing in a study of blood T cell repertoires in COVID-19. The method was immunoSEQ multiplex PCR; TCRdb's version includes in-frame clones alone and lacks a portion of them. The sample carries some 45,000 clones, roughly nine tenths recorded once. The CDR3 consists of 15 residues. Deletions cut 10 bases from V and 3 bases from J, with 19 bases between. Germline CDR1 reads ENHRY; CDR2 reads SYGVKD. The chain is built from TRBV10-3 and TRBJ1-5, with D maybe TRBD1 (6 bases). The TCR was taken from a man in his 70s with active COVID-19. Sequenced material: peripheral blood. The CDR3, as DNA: TGTGCCACAAACCGGGACACGGTATCCAATCAGCCCCAGCATTTT. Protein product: CATNRDTVSNQPQHF.